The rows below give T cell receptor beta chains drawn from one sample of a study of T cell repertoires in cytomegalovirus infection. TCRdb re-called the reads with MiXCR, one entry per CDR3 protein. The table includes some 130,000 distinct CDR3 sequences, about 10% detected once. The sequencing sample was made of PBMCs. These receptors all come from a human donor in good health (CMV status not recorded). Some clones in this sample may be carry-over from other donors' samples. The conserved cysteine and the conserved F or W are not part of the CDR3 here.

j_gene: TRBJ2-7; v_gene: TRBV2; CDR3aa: ASSEWQGVSYEQY
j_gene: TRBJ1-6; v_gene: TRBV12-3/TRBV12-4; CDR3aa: ASSDTGSSYNSPLH
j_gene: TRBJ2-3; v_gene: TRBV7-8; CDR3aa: ASSLADGITDTQY
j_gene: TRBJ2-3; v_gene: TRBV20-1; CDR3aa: SANLAGGADTQY
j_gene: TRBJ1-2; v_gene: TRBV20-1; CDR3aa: SARKDPRYGYT
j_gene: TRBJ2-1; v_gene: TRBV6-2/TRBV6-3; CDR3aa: ASSYPWDTRMGNEQF
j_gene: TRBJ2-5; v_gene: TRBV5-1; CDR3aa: ASSLEGLETQY
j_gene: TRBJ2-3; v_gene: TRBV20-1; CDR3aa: SASPGVSTDTQY
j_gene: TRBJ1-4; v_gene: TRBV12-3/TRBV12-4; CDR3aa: ASRGQIIGEKLF
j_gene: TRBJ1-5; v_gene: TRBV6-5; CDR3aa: ASRRQGTGGSNQPQH
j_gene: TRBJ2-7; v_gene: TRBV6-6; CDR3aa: ASSFVPGEYEQY